A selection of T cell receptor beta chains follows, all from one sample in a study of T cell changes during pregnancy in multiple sclerosis. Produced via immunoSEQ multiplex PCR; TCRdb's table is partial and in-frame only. Of 50,000 or so clones listed, 85% to 95% are singletons. The sample here was CD4+ T cells from peripheral blood mononuclear cells, taken in the third trimester of pregnancy. These receptors were collected from a female donor with multiple sclerosis, enrolled in a pregnancy study. Each CDR3 is given with its conserved first and last residue. Each record gives: clone size, V gene, D gene, J gene, CDR3 DNA, CDR3 protein. D genes are given only for firm matches. Some rows mark clone size as missing; the rest say once, few, many or name a class of expanded clone.

once	TRBV5-1	TRBD1	TRBJ2-7	TGCGCCAGCAGTCGGACAGGGGGATCCTACGAGCAGTACTTC	CASSRTGGSYEQYF
NA	TRBV9	TRBD2	TRBJ2-1	TGTGCCAGCAGCCCTGGACTAGCGGGGTACAATGAGCAGTTCTTC	CASSPGLAGYNEQFF
NA	TRBV2	NA	TRBJ2-5	TGTGCCACCAGCCAAGGACTGGCCTGGGGACTAGAGACCCAGTACTTC	CATSQGLAWGLETQYF
once	TRBV9	NA	TRBJ1-1	TGTGCCAGCAGCGTTTCAGGGTCGGTCACTGAAGCTTTCTTT	CASSVSGSVTEAFF
NA	TRBV5-4	NA	TRBJ2-7	TGTGCCAGCAGCGGGAAGGACAAGCCCTACGAGCAGTACTTC	CASSGKDKPYEQYF
NA	TRBV5-1	NA	TRBJ1-1	TGCGCCAGCAGCATTACAGGGCTTGAAGCTTTCTTT	CASSITGLEAFF
NA	TRBV4-2	NA	TRBJ1-1	TGTGCCAGCAGCCAACGGGGAGTGGACACTGAAGCTTTCTTT	CASSQRGVDTEAFF
NA	TRBV7-9	TRBD1	TRBJ1-2	TGTGCCAGCAGCTCCGACAGGGGCGGGTATGGCTACACCTTC	CASSSDRGGYGYTF
NA	TRBV28	TRBD1	TRBJ2-7	TGTGCCAGCAGTCCAGACAGGGGGTCCTCCTACGAGCAGTACTTC	CASSPDRGSSYEQYF
NA	TRBV5-1	TRBD2	TRBJ2-1	TGCGCCAGCAGCCCGGGACTAGCGGTCTACAATGAGCAGTTCTTC	CASSPGLAVYNEQFF
NA	TRBV9	NA	TRBJ2-7	TGTGCCAGCAGTCCTAGGGGTTGGTCCTACGAGCAGTACTTC	CASSPRGWSYEQYF
NA	TRBV10-2	TRBD1	TRBJ1-1	TGCGCCAGCAGTCGACAGGGTGTTATCACTGAAGCTTTCTTT	CASSRQGVITEAFF
NA	TRBV10-2	NA	TRBJ2-5	TGCGCCAGCAGTGAACCAGTGGGGGGTCGTCGAGAGACCCAGTACTTC	CASSEPVGGRRETQYF
NA	TRBV6-1	NA	TRBJ1-6	TGTGCCAGCAGTACGGGAGCACCCCTCCACTTT	CASSTGAPLHF
NA	TRBV6-5	NA	TRBJ1-2	TGTGCCAGCAGTTACTGGTCCCGTGCAGGGGCGTTTGGCTACACCTTC	CASSYWSRAGAFGYTF
once	TRBV7-3	NA	TRBJ1-2	TGTGCCAGCAGCTTATCAGGGGACCCTTATGGCTACACCTTC	CASSLSGDPYGYTF
NA	TRBV28	NA	TRBJ1-6	TGTGCCAGCAGGCACGGTGTCATGTCCTATAATTCACCCCTCCACTTT	CASRHGVMSYNSPLHF
NA	TRBV9	NA	TRBJ1-6	TGTGCCAGCAGCGTATCTTTGCAGGGTAATTCACCCCTCCACTTT	CASSVSLQGNSPLHF
NA	TRBV5-4	NA	TRBJ1-1	TGTGCCAGCAGCGACGGGGGAGTCTTCACTGAAGCTTTCTTT	CASSDGGVFTEAFF
NA	TRBV29-1	NA	TRBJ1-2	TGCAGCGGCTCGGGGAGTCTTGAGGGCTACACCTTC	CSGSGSLEGYTF
NA	TRBV4-1	TRBD1	TRBJ1-1	TGCGCCAGCAGCCAAGGGGACAGGGGGCAGGCTGAAGCTTTCTTT	CASSQGDRGQAEAFF
NA	TRBV18	TRBD1	TRBJ1-1	TGTGCCAGCTCACCCACAGGGGTAGGCACTGAAGCTTTCTTT	CASSPTGVGTEAFF
NA	TRBV7-2	NA	TRBJ2-7	TGTGCCAGCAGCTTAGGTAGCCTCCGATACGAGCAGTACTTC	CASSLGSLRYEQYF
once	TRBV6-4	TRBD1	TRBJ1-2	TGTGCCAGCAGTGACTCGCGGACAGGGGGCTATGGCTACACCTTC	CASSDSRTGGYGYTF
NA	TRBV15	NA	TRBJ1-4	TGTGCCACCAGCACTCCCGCGGGACGCGGTAATGAAAAACTGTTTTTT	CATSTPAGRGNEKLFF
few	TRBV27	TRBD2	TRBJ2-2	TGTGCCAGCAGGCGTGGACTAGCGGGGGGGCGCACCGGGGAGCTGTTTTTT	CASRRGLAGGRTGELFF
NA	TRBV10-3	TRBD1	TRBJ1-1	TGTGCCATCAGTGGAACAGGGGCGTTAAAGAACACTGAAGCTTTCTTT	CAISGTGALKNTEAFF
NA	TRBV6-5	NA	TRBJ1-1	TGTGCCAGCAGTTACTCGCCAGATTTGAACACTGAAGCTTTCTTT	CASSYSPDLNTEAFF
NA	TRBV4-2	TRBD1	TRBJ1-1	TGTGCCAGCAGCCCAACAGGGGGGAGAGGGGACACTGAAGCTTTCTTT	CASSPTGGRGDTEAFF
NA	TRBV27	NA	TRBJ1-6	TGTGCCAGCAGGGCCAGCTCCTATAATTCACCCCTCCACTTT	CASRASSYNSPLHF
NA	TRBV11-1	TRBD2	TRBJ2-3	TGTGCCAGCAGCTTAGGTCCTCCGGGGGGGCCGCATACGCAGTATTTT	CASSLGPPGGPHTQYF
NA	TRBV7-3	TRBD1	TRBJ2-2	TGTGCCAGCAGCTTAAAAGTCGGGGGACAGGGGAGCACCGGGGAGCTGTTTTTT	CASSLKVGGQGSTGELFF
NA	TRBV7-9	TRBD1	TRBJ1-4	TGTGCCAGCAGCCGGGGACAGGGCAACGGGAATGAAAAACTGTTTTTT	CASSRGQGNGNEKLFF
NA	TRBV27	TRBD1	TRBJ1-6	TGTGCCAGCAGGCCGGGCAGGGACAGGGGAACGAATTCACCCCTCCACTTT	CASRPGRDRGTNSPLHF
NA	TRBV18	TRBD1	TRBJ2-1	TGTGCCAGCTCACCGTATATTCTCACAGGGGACTCCTACAATGAGCAGTTCTTC	CASSPYILTGDSYNEQFF
NA	TRBV9	TRBD1	TRBJ2-7	TGTGCCAGCAGCGTAACAGGGGCGGCCTACGAGCAGTACTTC	CASSVTGAAYEQYF
NA	TRBV7-9	NA	TRBJ1-5	TGTGCCAGCAGCTTGCGGGGTAGCAATCAGCCCCAGCATTTT	CASSLRGSNQPQHF
NA	TRBV4-1	TRBD2	TRBJ2-3	TGCGCCAGTCGGAGCGGGGGGGATACGCAGTATTTT	CASRSGGDTQYF
NA	TRBV2	NA	TRBJ1-1	TGTGCCAGCAGTGATGACAAGAACACTGAAGCTTTCTTT	CASSDDKNTEAFF
NA	TRBV7-8	NA	TRBJ1-4	TGTGCCAGCAGCTCCTCTAGGGCAGGGGCGGAAAAACTGTTTTTT	CASSSSRAGAEKLFF
NA	TRBV7-9	NA	TRBJ1-6	TGTGCCAGCAGCCCCTGGACAGCTTTCAATTCACCCCTCCACTTT	CASSPWTAFNSPLHF
once	TRBV6-5	NA	TRBJ1-4	TGTGCCAGCAGTCCTGGGGGCGCGGCTAATGAAAAACTGTTTTTT	CASSPGGAANEKLFF
few	TRBV15	NA	TRBJ1-2	TGTGCCACCAGCAGAGTCCCGGAGCAGATCTATGGCTACACCTTC	CATSRVPEQIYGYTF